This T cell receptor beta chain emerged from a study of early T cells in non-severe SARS-CoV-2 infection. About the study: Chains from this unsorted whole-blood bulk RNA could not be paired. Regarding the study as a whole: VDJdb-based matching was biased toward anti-spike CD8 responses and missed private and CD4 specificities.

V gave up 6 bases and J gave up 0 bases, with 14 bases separating them. Per germline, CDR1 SQVTM and CDR2 ANQGSEA. The CDR3 runs 14 residues. Worth noting for this clonotype: Its specificity is not known.

Individual cDNA molecules were tagged with unique molecular identifiers. TCRdb re-called the 5' RACE reads with MiXCR, one entry per CDR3 protein. The data contain around 83,000 distinct CDR3 sequences, more than 9% of them singletons. The genes are TRBV29-1 and TRBJ1-1; no definite D call. The sample in question was whole blood, obtained at baseline. This TCR was recovered from an adult who was a healthcare worker with PCR-confirmed SARS-CoV-2 infection or an uninfected control (not recorded which). CDR3 sequence (DNA): TGCAGCGTAGGAAGGACGGTAATGAACACTGAAGCTTTCTTT. It specifies CSVGRTVMNTEAFF.